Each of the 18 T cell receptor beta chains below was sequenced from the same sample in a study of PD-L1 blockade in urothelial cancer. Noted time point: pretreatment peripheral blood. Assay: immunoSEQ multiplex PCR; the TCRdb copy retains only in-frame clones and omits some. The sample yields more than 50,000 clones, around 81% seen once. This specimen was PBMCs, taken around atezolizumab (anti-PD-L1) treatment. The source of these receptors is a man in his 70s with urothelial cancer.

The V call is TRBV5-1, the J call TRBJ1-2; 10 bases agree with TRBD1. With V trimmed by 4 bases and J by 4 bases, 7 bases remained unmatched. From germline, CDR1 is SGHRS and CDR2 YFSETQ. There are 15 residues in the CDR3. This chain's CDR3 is CASSPGTGDGYGYTF. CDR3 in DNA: TGCGCCAGCAGCCCCGGGACAGGGGATGGCTATGGCTACACCTTC.

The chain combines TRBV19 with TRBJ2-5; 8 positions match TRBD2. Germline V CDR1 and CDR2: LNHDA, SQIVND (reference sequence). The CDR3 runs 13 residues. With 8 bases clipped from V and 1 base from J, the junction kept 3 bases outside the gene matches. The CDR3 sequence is CASAGTSQETQYF. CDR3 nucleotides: TGTGCCAGTGCCGGGACTAGCCAAGAGACCCAGTACTTC.

CDR3 residues: CASSFHSGVNEQFF. The CDR3 coding sequence is TGTGCCAGCAGCTTTCATAGCGGGGTCAATGAGCAGTTCTTC. The chain joins TRBV5-4 to TRBJ2-1; 8 nucleotides match TRBD2. CDR1 is SGHNT, CDR2 YYREEE, per germline (reference sequence). Trimming took 2 bases from V and 6 from J; bases not matched to a gene: 4. The CDR3 length is 14 residues.

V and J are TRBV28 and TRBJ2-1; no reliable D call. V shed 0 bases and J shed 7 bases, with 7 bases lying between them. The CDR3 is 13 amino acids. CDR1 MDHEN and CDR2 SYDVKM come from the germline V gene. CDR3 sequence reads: CASSLWRQNEQFF. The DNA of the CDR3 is TGTGCCAGCAGTTTATGGCGGCAGAATGAGCAGTTCTTC.

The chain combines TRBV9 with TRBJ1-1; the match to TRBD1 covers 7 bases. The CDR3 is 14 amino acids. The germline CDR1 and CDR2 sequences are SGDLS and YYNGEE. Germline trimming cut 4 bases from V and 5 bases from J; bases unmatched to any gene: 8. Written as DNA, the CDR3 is TGTGCCAGCAGCCCACAGGGGAGTACGACTGAAGCTTTCTTT. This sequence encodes CASSPQGSTTEAFF.

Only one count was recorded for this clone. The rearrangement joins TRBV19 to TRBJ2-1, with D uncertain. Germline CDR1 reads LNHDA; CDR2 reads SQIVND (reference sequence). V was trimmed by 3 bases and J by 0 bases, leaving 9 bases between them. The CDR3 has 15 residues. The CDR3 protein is CASSIRSSSYNEQFF. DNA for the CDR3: TGTGCCAGTAGTATTAGGAGTTCCTCCTACAATGAGCAGTTCTTC.

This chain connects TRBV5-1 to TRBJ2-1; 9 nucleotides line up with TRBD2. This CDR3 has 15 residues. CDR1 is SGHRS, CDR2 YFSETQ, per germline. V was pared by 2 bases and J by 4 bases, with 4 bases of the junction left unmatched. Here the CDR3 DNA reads TGCGCCAGCAGCTTAACGACTAGCGGTTACAATGAGCAGTTCTTC. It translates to CASSLTTSGYNEQFF.

The CDR3 DNA sequence: TGTGCCACCTCCGGGCTAGCGGTAACAATGATGCAGTTCTTC. This sequence encodes CATSGLAVTMMQFF. This rearrangement joins TRBV7-9 to TRBJ2-1; TRBD2 aligns across 7 bases. Trimming took 10 bases from V and 12 from J; bases not matched to a gene: 18. The germline CDR1 and CDR2 sequences are SEHNR and FQNEAQ (reference sequence). This CDR3 contains 14 residues.

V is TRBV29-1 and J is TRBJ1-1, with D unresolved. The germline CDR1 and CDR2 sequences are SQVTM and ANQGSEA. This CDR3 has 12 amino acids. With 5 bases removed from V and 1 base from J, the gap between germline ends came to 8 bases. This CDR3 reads CSVQRTNTEAFF. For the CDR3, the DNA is TGCAGCGTTCAGCGAACGAACACTGAAGCTTTCTTT.

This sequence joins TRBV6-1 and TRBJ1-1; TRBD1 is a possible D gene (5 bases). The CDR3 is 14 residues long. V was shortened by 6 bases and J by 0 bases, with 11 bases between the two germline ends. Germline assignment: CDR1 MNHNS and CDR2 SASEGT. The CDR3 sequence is CASRATAMNTEAFF. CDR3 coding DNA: TGTGCCAGCAGAGCGACAGCCATGAACACTGAAGCTTTCTTT.

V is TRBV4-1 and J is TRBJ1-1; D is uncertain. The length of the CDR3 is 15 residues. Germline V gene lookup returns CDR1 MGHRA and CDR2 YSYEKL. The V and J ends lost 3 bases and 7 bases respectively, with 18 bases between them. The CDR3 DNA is TGCGCCAGCAGCCACACCCCTGCACCGGGTTATGAAGCTTTCTTT. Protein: CASSHTPAPGYEAFF.

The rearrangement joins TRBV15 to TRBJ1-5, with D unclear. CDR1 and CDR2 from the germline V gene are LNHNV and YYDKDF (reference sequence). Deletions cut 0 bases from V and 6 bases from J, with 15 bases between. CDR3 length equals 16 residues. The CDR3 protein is CATSRDRGQEGQPQHF. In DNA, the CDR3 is TGTGCCACCAGCAGAGATCGAGGGCAGGAGGGTCAGCCCCAGCATTTT.

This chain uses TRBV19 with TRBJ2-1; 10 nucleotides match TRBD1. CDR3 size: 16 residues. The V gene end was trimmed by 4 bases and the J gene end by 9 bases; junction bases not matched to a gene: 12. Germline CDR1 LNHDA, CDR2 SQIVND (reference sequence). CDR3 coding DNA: TGTGCCAGTAGTACCCGAAGGGACAGGGGCCGGACTGAGCAGTTCTTC. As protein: CASSTRRDRGRTEQFF.

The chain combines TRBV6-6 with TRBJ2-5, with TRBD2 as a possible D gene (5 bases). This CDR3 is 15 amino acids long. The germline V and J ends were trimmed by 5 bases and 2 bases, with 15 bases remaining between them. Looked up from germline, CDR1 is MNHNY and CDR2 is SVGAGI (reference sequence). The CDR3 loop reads CASSPRVSVQETQYF. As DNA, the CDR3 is TGTGCCAGCAGTCCCCGAGTTAGCGTACAAGAGACCCAGTACTTC.

CDR3 in amino acids: CASSLMPGNTEAFF. CDR3 DNA sequence: TGTGCCAGCAGTTTGATGCCGGGGAACACTGAAGCTTTCTTT. The chain couples TRBV27 to TRBJ1-1; D remains unclear. With 3 bases removed from V and 1 base from J, the gap between germline ends came to 9 bases. CDR3 length: 14 amino acids. Germline-derived CDR1 and CDR2 are MNHEY and SMNVEV (reference sequence).

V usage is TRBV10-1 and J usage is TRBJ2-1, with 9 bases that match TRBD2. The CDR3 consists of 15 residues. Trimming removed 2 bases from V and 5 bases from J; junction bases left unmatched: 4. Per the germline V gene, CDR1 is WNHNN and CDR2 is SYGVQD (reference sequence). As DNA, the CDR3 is TGCGCCAGCAGTGAGAGTCTAGCGGGAAACAATGAGCAGTTCTTC. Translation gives CASSESLAGNNEQFF.

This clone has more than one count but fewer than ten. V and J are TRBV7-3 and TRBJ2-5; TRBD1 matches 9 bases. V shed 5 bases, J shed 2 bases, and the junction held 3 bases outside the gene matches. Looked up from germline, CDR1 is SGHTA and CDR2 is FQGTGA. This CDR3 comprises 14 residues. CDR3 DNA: TGTGCCAGCAGCCCGGACAGGGGACAAGAGACCCAGTACTTC. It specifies CASSPDRGQETQYF.

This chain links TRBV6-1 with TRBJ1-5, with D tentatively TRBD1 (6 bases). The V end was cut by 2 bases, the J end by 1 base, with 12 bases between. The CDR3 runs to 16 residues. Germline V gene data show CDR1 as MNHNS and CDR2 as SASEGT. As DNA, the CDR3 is TGTGCCAGCAGTGAATTTCACAGGGTGAGCAATCAGCCCCAGCATTTT. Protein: CASSEFHRVSNQPQHF.